Below, 28 T cell receptor beta chains from the same sample are listed, as sequenced in a study of a mutant IDH1 vaccine in newly diagnosed glioma. The protocol was immunoSEQ multiplex PCR, while the TCRdb copy is restricted to in-frame clones and leaves out a portion. The sample shows 30,000 to 40,000 clones, 80% to 95% of them seen only once. These receptors have no identified antigens. Time point denoted: week 47, end of study. One vaccine dose held 300 ug of mutant IDH1 20-mer peptide and came with topical imiquimod. Specimen: PBMCs, collected from a glioma patient whose treatment included an IDH1 peptide vaccine. Every receptor here comes from a woman between 40 and 50 years old with glioma.

This chain connects TRBV6-5 to TRBJ2-5, with D tentatively TRBD2 (6 bases). V gave up 0 bases and J gave up 5 bases, with 13 bases separating them. Germline loops: CDR1 MNHEY, CDR2 SVGAGI. This CDR3 region has 15 residues. CDR3: CASSYSRGVKETQYF. The CDR3 DNA reads TGTGCCAGCAGTTACTCGCGGGGTGTCAAGGAGACCCAGTACTTC.

J is TRBJ2-7 and V is TRBV29-1; 9 bases line up with TRBD2. The CDR3 has 15 residues. CDR1 is SQVTM and CDR2 is ANQGSEA in the germline V gene. With 1 base clipped from V and 4 bases from J, the junction kept 8 bases outside the gene matches. The CDR3 region has the DNA TGCAGCGTTGAAGGGTCGGCTAGCGGGATGTACGAGCAGTACTTC. Protein: CSVEGSASGMYEQYF.

V is TRBV30 and J is TRBJ1-5; D may be TRBD1 (6 bases). With 1 base removed from V and 2 bases from J, the gap between germline ends came to 9 bases. Germline V CDR1 and CDR2: GTSNPN, SVGIG (reference sequence). The CDR3 extends over 14 amino acids. CDR3 in DNA: TGTGCCTGGAGTGGGGCAGGGGGCAATCAGCCCCAGCATTTT. Translated: CAWSGAGGNQPQHF.

The chain combines TRBV7-6 with TRBJ1-2; D is undetermined. CDR3 length: 13 residues. Deletions cut 2 bases from V and 2 bases from J, with 6 bases between. Germline CDR1 reads SGHVS; CDR2 reads FNYEAQ. In DNA, the CDR3 is TGTGCCAGCAGCTTATACAGCAACTATGGCTACACCTTC. Protein sequence: CASSLYSNYGYTF.

The V gene is TRBV6-5, the J gene TRBJ2-3; D call uncertain. This CDR3 spans 13 amino acids. The V and J ends lost 2 bases and 4 bases respectively, with 7 bases between them. CDR1 MNHEY and CDR2 SVGAGI come from the germline V gene. This CDR3 reads CASSYDFADTQYF. Here the CDR3 DNA reads TGTGCCAGCAGTTACGACTTCGCAGATACGCAGTATTTT.

This clone was detected once. Other nucleotide sequences in the sample specify the same CDR3. This chain uses TRBV28 with TRBJ1-1; no clear D gene. The V gene's germline CDR1 is MDHEN and CDR2 SYDVKM. The CDR3 runs to 13 residues. The ends were cut back, 5 bases at V and 5 bases at J, with 12 bases in the middle. The DNA for the CDR3 is TGTGCCAGCAGTCTCTGGGGTGGTACTGAAGCTTTCTTT. It specifies CASSLWGGTEAFF. Full variable domain (outside the CDR3, taken from reference TRBV28 and TRBJ1-1): DVKVTQSSRYLVKRTGEKVFLECVQDMDHENMFWYRQDPGLGLRLIYFSYDVKMKEKGDIPEGYSVSREKKERFSLILESASTNQTSMYLCASSLWGGTEAFFGQGTRLTVV.

The V and J genes are TRBV6-6 and TRBJ1-1; D might be TRBD1 (5 bases). Germline lookup yields CDR1 MNHNY and CDR2 SVGAGI (reference sequence). This CDR3 spans 12 amino acids. Trimming removed 6 bases at V and 1 base at J, with 6 bases between. The CDR3 nucleotides are TGTGCCAGCAGCCAGGGGAACACTGAAGCTTTCTTT. Its translation: CASSQGNTEAFF.

The rearrangement links TRBV7-8 to TRBJ1-2; 8 bases map to TRBD1. The CDR3 is 15 amino acids. Trimming removed 0 bases from V and 4 bases from J; junction bases left unmatched: 4. Per the germline V gene, CDR1 is SGHVS and CDR2 is FQNEAQ. The CDR3 coding sequence is TGTGCCAGCAGCTTAGCGAGACAGGGGACCTATGGCTACACCTTC. Its protein product is CASSLARQGTYGYTF.

The chain employs TRBV18 and TRBJ1-5; TRBD1 matches 9 bases. After removal of 3 bases from V and 6 bases from J, the junction contained 9 bases not matched to a gene. This CDR3 has 16 amino acids. Per germline, CDR1 KGHSH and CDR2 LQKENI. The CDR3: CASSPRRDRVAQPQHF. DNA of the CDR3: TGTGCCAGCTCACCTCGCCGGGACAGGGTGGCTCAGCCCCAGCATTTT.

The V gene is TRBV29-1, the J gene TRBJ2-7; tentatively, D is TRBD1 (5 bases). This CDR3 has 12 residues. With 4 bases removed from V and 0 bases from J, the gap between germline ends came to 7 bases. The germline gives CDR1 SQVTM, CDR2 ANQGSEA. The CDR3 region is CSVAGNSYEQYF. The DNA of the CDR3 is TGCAGCGTTGCAGGGAACTCCTACGAGCAGTACTTC.

The CDR3 region is CASSIVLAGYYNEQFF. The DNA of the CDR3 is TGTGCCAGTAGTATAGTACTAGCGGGATACTACAATGAGCAGTTCTTC. This rearrangement joins TRBV19 to TRBJ2-1; 10 nucleotides align to TRBD2. V dropped 1 base and J dropped 3; count of bases not matched to a gene: 3. This CDR3 comprises 16 residues. The germline CDR1 and CDR2 sequences are LNHDA and SQIVND (reference sequence).

The V call is TRBV6-1, the J call TRBJ2-1, with D perhaps matching TRBD2 (7 bases). V was pared by 9 bases and J by 8 bases, with 14 bases between. Per the germline V gene, CDR1 is MNHNS and CDR2 is SASEGT. This CDR3 comprises 12 residues. The CDR3 is CARTRGPDEQFF. The CDR3 DNA reads TGTGCCAGAACGCGGGGGCCCGATGAGCAGTTCTTC.

The J gene is TRBJ1-1, the V gene TRBV14, with 11 bases that match TRBD1. The trim removed 0 bases at V and 6 bases at J, leaving 12 bases unmatched. CDR1 is SGHDN, CDR2 FVKESK, per germline. This CDR3 is 18 amino acids long. The CDR3 here is CASSQDWGAGQGGAEAFF. In nucleotides, the CDR3 is TGTGCCAGCAGCCAAGATTGGGGGGCGGGACAGGGGGGCGCTGAAGCTTTCTTT.

The chain uses TRBV10-3 and TRBJ2-1, with TRBD2 matching over 13 bases. The CDR3 has 15 amino acids. J gave up 7 bases and V 6 bases, and 6 bases lay outside the gene matches. Germline CDR1 is ENHRY and CDR2 is SYGVKD. CDR3 protein: CAISTSGGAMNEQFF. CDR3 sequence (DNA): TGTGCCATCAGCACTAGCGGGGGGGCCATGAATGAGCAGTTCTTC.

CDR3 sequence (DNA): TGTGCCAGCAGTGAAGTGGGGACTGAAGCTTTCTTT. Translated: CASSEVGTEAFF. The chain joins TRBV6-1 to TRBJ1-1, with D unclear. CDR3 length: 12 residues. CDR1 MNHNS and CDR2 SASEGT come from the germline V gene. Trimming removed 1 base at V and 5 bases at J, with 5 bases between.

This rearrangement joins TRBV7-2 to TRBJ1-5; weak D call: TRBD1 (5 bases). Germline V gene lookup returns CDR1 SGHTA and CDR2 FQGNSA. Trimming took 3 bases from V and 0 from J, leaving 6 bases between them. The CDR3 runs 14 residues. In nucleotides, the CDR3 is TGTGCCAGCAGCTTTGACAGTAGCAATCAGCCCCAGCATTTT. It codes for CASSFDSSNQPQHF.

The chain employs TRBV2 and TRBJ2-7; 7 positions match TRBD2. Trimming took 2 bases from V and 2 from J; bases not matched to a gene: 3. The CDR3 is 14 amino acids. CDR1 is SNHLY and CDR2 is FYNNEI in the germline V gene. CDR3 DNA sequence: TGTGCCAGCAGTGAACCAGCGGGGACCTACGAGCAGTACTTC. Amino acid sequence: CASSEPAGTYEQYF.

This clone was seen a single time. The rearrangement joins TRBV6-6 to TRBJ2-6; D might be TRBD2 (6 bases). The CDR3 consists of 15 residues. Trimming removed 6 bases from V and 2 bases from J, with 11 bases in between. Germline loops: CDR1 MNHNY, CDR2 SVGAGI (reference sequence). The CDR3 sequence: CASSNGGAGANVLTF. CDR3 DNA: TGTGCCAGCAGCAACGGCGGGGCTGGGGCCAACGTCCTGACTTTC.

The rearrangement uses TRBV7-2 and TRBJ1-2; D is possibly TRBD1 (6 bases). The germline V and J ends were trimmed by 0 bases and 8 bases, with 13 bases remaining between them. Per the germline V gene, CDR1 is SGHTA and CDR2 is FQGNSA. The CDR3 length is 14 residues. The DNA of the CDR3 is TGTGCCAGCAGCTTAGCGCCCACAGGGAGCGGCTACACCTTC. It yields the protein CASSLAPTGSGYTF.

The J gene is TRBJ1-5, the V gene TRBV7-2; D call uncertain. Trimming removed 3 bases at V and 7 bases at J, with 13 bases between. Germline CDR1 is SGHTA and CDR2 is FQGNSA. The length of the CDR3 is 14 residues. CDR3 sequence (DNA): TGTGCCAGCAGCTTCAAGAACAGCCAACAGCCCCAGCATTTT. This codes for CASSFKNSQQPQHF. The whole variable domain, filled in from reference TRBV7-2 and TRBJ1-5, reads GAGVSQSPSNKVTEKGKDVELRCDPISGHTALYWYRQSLGQGLEFLIYFQGNSAPDKSGLPSDRFSAERTGGSVSTLTIQRTQQEDSAVYLCASSFKNSQQPQHFGDGTRLSIL.

This chain connects TRBV7-4 to TRBJ2-7; TRBD2 matches 7 bases. This CDR3 spans 16 amino acids. Trimming took 4 bases from V and 6 from J; bases not matched to a gene: 15. Germline V gene lookup returns CDR1 SGHVT and CDR2 SQSDAQ. The CDR3 DNA follows: TGTGCCAGCAGCTCCCGTCAACCCGGGACTACTTTCGAGCAGTACTTC. This translates into CASSSRQPGTTFEQYF. Full variable domain (missing parts from reference TRBV7-4 and TRBJ2-7): GAGVSQSPRYKVAKRGRDVALRCDSISGHVTLYWYRQTLGQGSEVLTYSQSDAQRDKSGRPSGRFSAERPERSVSTLKIQRTEQGDSAVYLCASSSRQPGTTFEQYFGPGTRLTVT.

The CDR3 protein is CASSLAGMNTEAFF. For the CDR3, the DNA is TGCGCCAGCAGCTTGGCGGGAATGAACACTGAAGCTTTCTTT. The chain joins TRBV5-1 to TRBJ1-1, with D unresolved. Germline CDR1 SGHRS, CDR2 YFSETQ. The CDR3 sequence is 14 residues long. V was pared by 0 bases and J by 0 bases, with 6 bases between.

This chain connects TRBV5-6 to TRBJ2-7; 8 nucleotides match TRBD2. CDR1 and CDR2 (germline): SGHDT, YYEEEE. V lost 2 bases to trimming and J lost 5 bases; unmatched junction nucleotides: 9. This CDR3 is 15 amino acids long. The CDR3 is CASSLLAGSVHEQYF. The CDR3, as DNA: TGTGCCAGCAGCTTATTAGCGGGGTCGGTCCACGAGCAGTACTTC.

V gene TRBV5-1 combines with J gene TRBJ2-7; no clear D gene. CDR3 length: 13 residues. The germline gives CDR1 SGHRS, CDR2 YFSETQ. Trimming stripped 2 bases from V and 1 base from J, with 7 bases between. The CDR3: CASSFEDSYEQYF. CDR3 coding DNA: TGCGCCAGCAGCTTCGAGGATTCCTACGAGCAGTACTTC. The full variable domain, rest sourced from reference TRBV5-1 and TRBJ2-7, is KAGVTQTPRYLIKTRGQQVTLSCSPISGHRSVSWYQQTPGQGLQFLFEYFSETQRNKGNFPGRFSGRQFSNSRSEMNVSTLELGDSALYLCASSFEDSYEQYFGPGTRLTVT.

The J gene is TRBJ1-1, the V gene TRBV4-3; D unresolved. V lost 0 bases and J 1 base, leaving 12 bases between the germline ends. The CDR3 consists of 16 residues. Germline loops: CDR1 LGHNA, CDR2 YSLEER. The CDR3 DNA reads TGCGCCAGCAGCCAAGATTTGCTTCGGGGGAACACTGAAGCTTTCTTT. Encoded protein: CASSQDLLRGNTEAFF.

V and J are TRBV7-2 and TRBJ1-3; 7 bases fit TRBD1. CDR1 is SGHTA and CDR2 is FQGNSA in the germline V gene. There are 15 residues in the CDR3. The V gene end was trimmed by 5 bases and the J gene end by 0 bases; junction bases not matched to a gene: 4. CDR3 protein: CASSRDRSSGNTIYF. As DNA, the CDR3 is TGTGCCAGCAGCCGGGACAGAAGCTCTGGAAACACCATATATTTT.

The gene calls are TRBV18 and TRBJ2-7, with 10 positions matching TRBD1. The V and J ends lost 4 bases and 4 bases, in that order; junction bases with no gene match: 4. Germline V CDR1 and CDR2: KGHSH, LQKENI. The CDR3 covers 14 residues. In DNA form, the CDR3 reads TGTGCCAGCTCACGCGGACAGGGGGGGTACGAGCAGTACTTC. Protein product: CASSRGQGGYEQYF.

The rearrangement links TRBV19 to TRBJ2-1; D is unclear. The CDR3 has 15 amino acids. The germline V and J ends were trimmed by 3 bases and 3 bases, with 12 bases remaining between them. The germline gives CDR1 LNHDA, CDR2 SQIVND (reference sequence). CDR3 region: CASSILSTYYNEQFF. The CDR3 coding sequence is TGTGCCAGTAGTATCTTGTCAACCTACTACAATGAGCAGTTCTTC.